The rows below give T cell receptor beta chains drawn from one sample of a study of post-analysis software for immune sequencing data. Each CDR3 protein is one row after TCRdb ran MiXCR on the PCR reads. Of roughly 650,000 distinct CDR3 sequences in the sample, 55% to 60% were seen once. The sample taken for sequencing was blood. Source of these receptors: a girl aged 2-15 years with multiple sclerosis. Each CDR3 is given without its conserved first and last residue. Fields, in order: V gene, J gene, CDR3 protein.

v_call: TRBV5-1; j_call: TRBJ2-1; cdr3_aa: ASSPTGALYNEQF
v_call: TRBV2; j_call: TRBJ2-1; cdr3_aa: ASRVRGQGYNEQF
v_call: TRBV6-6; j_call: TRBJ2-1; cdr3_aa: ASSQGRNEQF
v_call: TRBV15; j_call: TRBJ2-7; cdr3_aa: ATSRVVGECYEQY
v_call: TRBV29-1; j_call: TRBJ2-5; cdr3_aa: SVVRQGRFGTQY
v_call: TRBV3-1; j_call: TRBJ2-6; cdr3_aa: ASSLIPGQAFSGANVLT
v_call: TRBV29-1; j_call: TRBJ2-1; cdr3_aa: SVDGPSSYNEQF
v_call: TRBV3-1; j_call: TRBJ2-1; cdr3_aa: ASQTGTLRNEQF
v_call: TRBV20-1; j_call: TRBJ2-1; cdr3_aa: SAKLTRGEQF
v_call: TRBV5-1; j_call: TRBJ2-3; cdr3_aa: ASSLVSVGLSADTQY
v_call: TRBV29-1; j_call: TRBJ2-1; cdr3_aa: SVEGDVVLNEQF
v_call: TRBV29-1; j_call: TRBJ2-2; cdr3_aa: SAELADLNTGELF
v_call: TRBV20-1; j_call: TRBJ2-4; cdr3_aa: SALAKNIQY
v_call: TRBV7-2; j_call: TRBJ2-5; cdr3_aa: ASSTSADRGPETQY
v_call: TRBV4-1; j_call: TRBJ1-1; cdr3_aa: ASSQDGGGMQAF
v_call: TRBV4-1; j_call: TRBJ1-2; cdr3_aa: ASSPRQGVTSRNYGYT
v_call: TRBV20-1; j_call: TRBJ2-4; cdr3_aa: SASRAGGANIQY
v_call: TRBV29-1; j_call: TRBJ1-2; cdr3_aa: SVGGHNYGYT
v_call: TRBV7-8; j_call: TRBJ2-5; cdr3_aa: ASSLARDQQSIQETQY
v_call: TRBV3-1; j_call: TRBJ2-3; cdr3_aa: ASSLRTGTDTQY
v_call: TRBV6-2/TRBV6-3; j_call: TRBJ2-1; cdr3_aa: ASSPARGHEQF
v_call: TRBV4-1; j_call: TRBJ2-1; cdr3_aa: ASSQPWDSQGHNEQF
v_call: TRBV2; j_call: TRBJ2-1; cdr3_aa: ASSYRRGSDEQF
v_call: TRBV7-9; j_call: TRBJ2-1; cdr3_aa: ASSFVRLGQPDYNEQF
v_call: TRBV6-2/TRBV6-3; j_call: TRBJ2-4; cdr3_aa: ASSGPGNIQY
v_call: TRBV20-1; j_call: TRBJ2-7; cdr3_aa: SARRPQGAYEQY
v_call: TRBV5-1; j_call: TRBJ2-3; cdr3_aa: ASSLLAESTDTQY